This T cell receptor (beta chain) was identified in a study of brain metastases from non-small cell lung cancer. This CDR3 comprises 15 residues. Trimming pared 1 base from V and 4 bases from J, leaving 11 bases between. CDR1 and CDR2 (germline): KGHSH, LQKENI. The table came from immunoSEQ multiplex PCR; TCRdb's copy has only in-frame clones and leaves some out. The data hold 4,500 or so clones, with roughly 80% observed a single time. The chain links TRBV18 to TRBJ1-5; D is perhaps TRBD1 (5 bases). Sequences were obtained from tumor-adjacent normal tissue. The sequence derives from a donor over 35 with non-small cell lung cancer. Written as DNA, the CDR3 is TGTGCCAGCTCACCACTTATGGGGCTAAATCAGCCCCAGCATTTT. The encoded protein is CASSPLMGLNQPQHF.